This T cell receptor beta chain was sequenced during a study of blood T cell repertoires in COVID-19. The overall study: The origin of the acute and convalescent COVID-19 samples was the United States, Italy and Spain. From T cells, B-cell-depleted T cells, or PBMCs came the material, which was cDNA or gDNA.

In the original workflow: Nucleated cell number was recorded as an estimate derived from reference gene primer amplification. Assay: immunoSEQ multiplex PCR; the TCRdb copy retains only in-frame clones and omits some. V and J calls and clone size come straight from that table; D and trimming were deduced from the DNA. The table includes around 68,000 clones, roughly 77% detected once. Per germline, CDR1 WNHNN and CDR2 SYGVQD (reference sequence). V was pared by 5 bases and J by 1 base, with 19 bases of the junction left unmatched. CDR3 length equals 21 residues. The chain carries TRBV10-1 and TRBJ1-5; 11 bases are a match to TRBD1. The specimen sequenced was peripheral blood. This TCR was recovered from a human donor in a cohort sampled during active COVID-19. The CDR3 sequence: CASSCQRTPGQGELSNQPQHF. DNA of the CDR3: TGCGCCAGCAGTTGCCAAAGAACTCCGGGACAGGGGGAACTGAGCAATCAGCCCCAGCATTTT.